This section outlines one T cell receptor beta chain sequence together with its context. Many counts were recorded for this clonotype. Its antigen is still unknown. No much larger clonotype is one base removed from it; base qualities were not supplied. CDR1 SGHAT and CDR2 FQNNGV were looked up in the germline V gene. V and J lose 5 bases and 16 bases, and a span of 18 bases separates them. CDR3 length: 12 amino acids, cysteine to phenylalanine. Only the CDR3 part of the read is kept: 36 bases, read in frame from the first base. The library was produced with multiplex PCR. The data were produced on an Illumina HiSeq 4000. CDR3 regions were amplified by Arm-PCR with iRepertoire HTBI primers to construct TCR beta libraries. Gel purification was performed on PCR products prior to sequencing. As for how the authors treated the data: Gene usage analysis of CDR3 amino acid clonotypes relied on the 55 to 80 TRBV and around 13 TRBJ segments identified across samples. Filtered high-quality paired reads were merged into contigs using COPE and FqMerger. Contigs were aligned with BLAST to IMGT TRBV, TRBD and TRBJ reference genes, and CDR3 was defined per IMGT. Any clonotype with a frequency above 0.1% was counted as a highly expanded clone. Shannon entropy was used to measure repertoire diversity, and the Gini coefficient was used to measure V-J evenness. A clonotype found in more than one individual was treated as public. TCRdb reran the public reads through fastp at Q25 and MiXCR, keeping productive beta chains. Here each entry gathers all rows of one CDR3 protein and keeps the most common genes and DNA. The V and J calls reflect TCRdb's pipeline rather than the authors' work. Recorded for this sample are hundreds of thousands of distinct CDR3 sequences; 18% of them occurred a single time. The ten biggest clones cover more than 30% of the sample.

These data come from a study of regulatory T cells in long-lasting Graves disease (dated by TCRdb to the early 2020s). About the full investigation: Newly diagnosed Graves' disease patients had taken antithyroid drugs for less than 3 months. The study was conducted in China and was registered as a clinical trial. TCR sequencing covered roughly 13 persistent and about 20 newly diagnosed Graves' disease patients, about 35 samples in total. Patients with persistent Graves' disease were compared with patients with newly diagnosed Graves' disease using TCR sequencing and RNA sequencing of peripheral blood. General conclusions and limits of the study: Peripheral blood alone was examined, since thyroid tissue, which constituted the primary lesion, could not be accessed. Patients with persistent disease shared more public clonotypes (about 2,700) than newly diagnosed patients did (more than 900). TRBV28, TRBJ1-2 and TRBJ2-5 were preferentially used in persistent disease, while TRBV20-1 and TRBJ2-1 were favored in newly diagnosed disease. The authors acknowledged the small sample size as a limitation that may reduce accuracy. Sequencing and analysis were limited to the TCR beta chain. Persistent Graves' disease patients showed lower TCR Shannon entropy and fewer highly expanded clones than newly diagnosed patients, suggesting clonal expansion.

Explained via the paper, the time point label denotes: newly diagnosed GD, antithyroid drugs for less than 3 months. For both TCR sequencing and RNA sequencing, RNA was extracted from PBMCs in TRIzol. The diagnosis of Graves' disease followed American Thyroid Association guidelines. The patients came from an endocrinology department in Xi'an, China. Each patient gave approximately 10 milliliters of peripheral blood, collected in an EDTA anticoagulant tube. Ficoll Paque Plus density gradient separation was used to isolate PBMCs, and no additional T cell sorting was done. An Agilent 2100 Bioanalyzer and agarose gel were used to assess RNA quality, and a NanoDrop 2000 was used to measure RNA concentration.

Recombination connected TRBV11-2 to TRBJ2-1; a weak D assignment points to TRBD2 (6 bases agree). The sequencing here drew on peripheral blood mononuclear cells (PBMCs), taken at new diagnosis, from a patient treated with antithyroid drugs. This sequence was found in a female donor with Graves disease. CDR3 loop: CASSQDGGLQFF. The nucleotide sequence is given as TGTGCCAGCAGCCAGGACGGAGGGCTGCAATTCTTC.